Listed below are T cell receptor beta chains from one sample, sequenced in a study of T cell responses to AZD1222 COVID-19 vaccine. Assay: immunoSEQ multiplex PCR; the TCRdb copy retains only in-frame clones and omits some. The sample carries approximately 190,000 clones, around 87% recorded once. The material was peripheral blood, obtained on day 0 of MenACWY control vaccination. Receptors were obtained from an adult in good health. The CDR3 runs from the conserved cysteine through the conserved F or W. The D gene is left open where the match is weak. Size is omitted from some rows. Given values are once, few, many or a class for expanded clones.

j_gene: TRBJ2-7; d_gene: TRBD2; abundance: once; v_gene: TRBV11-2; CDR3nt: TGTGCCAGCACCCCGACTAGCGCTATTTACGAGCAGTACTTC; CDR3aa: CASTPTSAIYEQYF
j_gene: TRBJ1-6; d_gene: TRBD1; abundance: -; v_gene: TRBV3-1/TRBV3-2; CDR3nt: TGTGCCAGCAGACAGGGGAACTATAATTCACCCCTCCACTTT; CDR3aa: CASRQGNYNSPLHF
j_gene: TRBJ1-2; d_gene: -; abundance: -; v_gene: TRBV5-1; CDR3nt: TGCGCCAGCAGCTTGGGGGACCTTAACTATGGCTACACCTTC; CDR3aa: CASSLGDLNYGYTF
j_gene: TRBJ2-3; d_gene: TRBD1; abundance: -; v_gene: TRBV6-5; CDR3nt: TGTGCCAGCAGTTACTCCAGGGACAGCCTCACAGATACGCAGTATTTT; CDR3aa: CASSYSRDSLTDTQYF
j_gene: TRBJ1-4; d_gene: -; abundance: -; v_gene: TRBV5-1; CDR3nt: TGCGCCAGCAGCAGAGATCCAGGGGCAACTAATGAAAAACTGTTTTTT; CDR3aa: CASSRDPGATNEKLFF
j_gene: TRBJ2-1; d_gene: -; abundance: -; v_gene: TRBV6-5; CDR3nt: TGTGCCAGCAGGGACTCCTACAATGAGCAGTTCTTC; CDR3aa: CASRDSYNEQFF
j_gene: TRBJ2-1; d_gene: -; abundance: -; v_gene: TRBV7-3; CDR3nt: TGTGCCAGCAGCTCCCGCGTGGCTGGCGAGCAGTTCTTC; CDR3aa: CASSSRVAGEQFF
j_gene: TRBJ1-2; d_gene: -; abundance: -; v_gene: TRBV6-1; CDR3nt: TGTGCCAGCAGTGATTACGGTGGCTACACCTTC; CDR3aa: CASSDYGGYTF
j_gene: TRBJ1-2; d_gene: -; abundance: -; v_gene: TRBV7-8; CDR3nt: TGTGCCAGCAGCTTAGGGGTAGGGAACTATGGCTACACCTTC; CDR3aa: CASSLGVGNYGYTF
j_gene: TRBJ1-4; d_gene: TRBD1; abundance: -; v_gene: TRBV11-2; CDR3nt: TGTGCCAGCAGCCCCACAGGGGTAGGGGAAAAACTGTTTTTT; CDR3aa: CASSPTGVGEKLFF
j_gene: TRBJ1-2; d_gene: TRBD1; abundance: -; v_gene: TRBV27; CDR3nt: TGTGCCAGCAGTATACAGGGGGCGGGGTATGGCTACACCTTC; CDR3aa: CASSIQGAGYGYTF
j_gene: TRBJ1-1; d_gene: TRBD1; abundance: -; v_gene: TRBV29-1; CDR3nt: TGCAGCGTTCAAACAGGGGTGAACACTGAAGCTTTCTTT; CDR3aa: CSVQTGVNTEAFF
j_gene: TRBJ1-5; d_gene: TRBD1; abundance: -; v_gene: TRBV19; CDR3nt: TGTGCCAGCTATCCCGGACAGGGTTTTGAGCCCCAGCATTTT; CDR3aa: CASYPGQGFEPQHF
j_gene: TRBJ2-2; d_gene: TRBD1; abundance: -; v_gene: TRBV7-3; CDR3nt: TGTGCCAGCAGCTCACAGGGGGCCGGGGAGCTGTTTTTT; CDR3aa: CASSSQGAGELFF
j_gene: TRBJ2-7; d_gene: TRBD1; abundance: -; v_gene: TRBV2; CDR3nt: TGTGCCAGCAGTGAAAGGGACAGGGTCTACGAGCAGTACTTC; CDR3aa: CASSERDRVYEQYF
j_gene: TRBJ1-1; d_gene: TRBD1; abundance: -; v_gene: TRBV4-2; CDR3nt: TGTGCCAGCAGCCCCTTTGCCGGACGACAGGGAAACACTGAAGCTTTCTTT; CDR3aa: CASSPFAGRQGNTEAFF
j_gene: TRBJ1-1; d_gene: TRBD1; abundance: -; v_gene: TRBV5-4; CDR3nt: TGTGCCAGCAGGCGGGGGGGGACAGCGAACACTGAAGCTTTCTTT; CDR3aa: CASRRGGTANTEAFF
j_gene: TRBJ2-2; d_gene: TRBD1; abundance: -; v_gene: TRBV28; CDR3nt: TGTGCCAGCAGTTTAATTGGACAGGGTAACACCGGGGAGCTGTTTTTT; CDR3aa: CASSLIGQGNTGELFF
j_gene: TRBJ2-7; d_gene: TRBD2; abundance: -; v_gene: TRBV4-2; CDR3nt: TGTGCCAGCAGCCAAGAGCAGGGAGGGACGTACGAGCAGTACTTC; CDR3aa: CASSQEQGGTYEQYF
j_gene: TRBJ1-2; d_gene: TRBD1; abundance: -; v_gene: TRBV30; CDR3nt: TGTGCCTGGAGTACTACTGGGACAGGGGCGAACACCTTC; CDR3aa: CAWSTTGTGANTF
j_gene: TRBJ1-6; d_gene: -; abundance: -; v_gene: TRBV27; CDR3nt: TGTGCCAGCAGTTTAGGGCTCGGGGTTACCTATAATTCACCCCTCCACTTT; CDR3aa: CASSLGLGVTYNSPLHF
j_gene: TRBJ2-2; d_gene: -; abundance: -; v_gene: TRBV5-4; CDR3nt: TGTGCCACCGGGGACATAGACACCGGGGAGCTGTTTTTT; CDR3aa: CATGDIDTGELFF
j_gene: TRBJ1-3; d_gene: -; abundance: once; v_gene: TRBV7-9; CDR3nt: TGTGCCAGCAGCTTAGGTGGAAACACCATATATTTT; CDR3aa: CASSLGGNTIYF
j_gene: TRBJ2-7; d_gene: -; abundance: -; v_gene: TRBV5-1; CDR3nt: TGCGCCAGCAGCTTGGTTGGCTCCTACGAGCAGTACTTC; CDR3aa: CASSLVGSYEQYF
j_gene: TRBJ2-2; d_gene: TRBD2; abundance: -; v_gene: TRBV27; CDR3nt: TGTGCCAGCAGTTTAAGGCGGGGGGGCCTGACCGGGGAGCTGTTTTTT; CDR3aa: CASSLRRGGLTGELFF